This T cell receptor (beta chain) stems from a study of CD4 T cells in relation to SARS-CoV-2 and coronaviruses. Study summary: Shared crossreactive spike epitopes were mapped to their HLA restriction.

TCRdb's copy holds only in-frame clones and misses some; the assay was immunoSEQ multiplex PCR. The sample records 35,000 to 45,000 clones, 75% to 90% being singletons. For around ten days, roughly 10^5 sorted CD4+ cells grew with T cell-depleted PBMCs and CEF. For this clone: Its target is unknown.

V gave up 5 bases and J gave up 4 bases, with 25 bases separating them. The CDR3 is 18 amino acids. From germline, CDR1 is SGHAT and CDR2 FQNNGV. The chain carries TRBV11-2 and TRBJ2-3; TRBD1 or TRBD2 may be the D gene (5 bases each). This TCR was recovered from an adult with COVID-19. The sample taken for sequencing was naive CD4+ T cells from PBMCs, cultured in vitro. Subset denoted: naive CD4+ T cells isolated by negative enrichment. CDR3 residues: CASSPIPSGRGGADTQYF. The CDR3 DNA follows: TGTGCCAGCAGCCCCATCCCGTCGGGCCGTGGGGGAGCAGATACGCAGTATTTT.